Below are 11 T cell receptor beta chains sequenced from a single sample in a study of shared clonotypes between healthy human individuals. Using immunoSEQ multiplex PCR, the repertoire was profiled, and TCRdb retains in-frame clones only, with some absent. The profile shows about 2.1 million clones, 85% to 95% of them singletons. Naive CD8 cells were CD45RO-negative, positively selected for CCR7, excluding terminally differentiated effector memory CD45RA+ cells. The sequenced sample consisted of naive CD8+ T cells from PBMCs. The source is a man in his late teens or twenties in good health. Some clones in this sample may be carry-over from other donors' samples.

Note on this clone: Other DNA sequences in the same sample also yield this CDR3. The chain recombines TRBV5-1 with TRBJ2-5; the match to TRBD1 covers 7 bases. V dropped 0 bases and J dropped 5; count of bases not matched to a gene: 4. Per germline, CDR1 SGHRS and CDR2 YFSETQ. The CDR3 is made up of 14 amino acids. The CDR3 nucleotides are TGCGCCAGCAGCTTGGAAGGGGGCGTGGAGACCCAGTACTTC. Residues: CASSLEGGVETQYF.

The chain links TRBV28 to TRBJ2-7, with D unclear. The germline CDR1 and CDR2 sequences are MDHEN and SYDVKM. V lost 7 bases, J lost 2 bases, and 3 bases lay in between. The CDR3 is 10 amino acids. The CDR3 is CASTPYEQYF. The CDR3 DNA reads TGTGCCAGCACCCCCTACGAGCAGTACTTC.

This clone has just one count. The chain couples TRBV6-5 to TRBJ2-1; D remains ambiguous. Germline assignment: CDR1 MNHEY and CDR2 SVGAGI. Deletions cut 5 bases from V and 4 bases from J, with 6 bases between. The CDR3 totals 12 residues. Here the CDR3 DNA reads TGTGCCAGCAGTGACGGTTACAATGAGCAGTTCTTC. Translated, it gives CASSDGYNEQFF.

On this clone: The same CDR3 is also encoded by other DNA sequences in this sample. The chain uses TRBV30 and TRBJ1-1, with D unclear. Germline CDR1 GTSNPN, CDR2 SVGIG (reference sequence). The CDR3 consists of 11 residues. V lost 0 bases and J lost 8, with 7 bases in between. CDR3 sequence reads: CAWSVSPEAFF. The CDR3 DNA follows: TGTGCCTGGAGTGTTAGCCCCGAAGCTTTCTTT. Drawing the rest from reference TRBV30 and TRBJ1-1, the complete variable domain is SQTIHQWPATLVQPVGSPLSLECTVEGTSNPNLYWYRQAAGRGLQLLFYSVGIGQISSEVPQNLSASRPQDRQFILSSKKLLLSDSGFYLCAWSVSPEAFFGQGTRLTVV.

This sequence joins TRBV9 and TRBJ1-1; perhaps TRBD1 as D (5 bases). CDR1 is SGDLS and CDR2 is YYNGEE in the germline V gene. The CDR3 loop spans 12 amino acids. Trimming took 4 bases from V and 11 from J, leaving 15 bases between them. CDR3 nucleotide sequence: TGTGCCAGCAGCCCTTGGGGGGGGTTGGCTTTCTTT. This gives the protein CASSPWGGLAFF.

This chain joins TRBV9 and TRBJ1-3; no clear D. Germline V gene data show CDR1 as SGDLS and CDR2 as YYNGEE. V was shortened by 4 bases and J by 0 bases, with 14 bases between the two germline ends. The CDR3 runs to 16 residues. The CDR3 sequence is CASSPHPDSSGNTIYF. The CDR3 DNA reads as TGTGCCAGCAGCCCCCACCCTGATAGCTCTGGAAACACCATATATTTT.

The chain is built from TRBV11-3 and TRBJ2-1; TRBD2 is a possible D gene (5 bases). Germline V gene sequence: CDR1 SGHNT, CDR2 YENEEA. The V end was cut by 5 bases, the J end by 5 bases, with 19 bases between. CDR3 size: 16 residues. The CDR3 reads CASSQTTYAADNEQFF. DNA for the CDR3: TGTGCCAGCAGCCAGACGACTTATGCAGCGGACAATGAGCAGTTCTTC.

The chain carries TRBV7-9 and TRBJ2-7, with TRBD2 identical over 7 bases. The CDR3 length is 13 residues. Looked up from germline, CDR1 is SEHNR and CDR2 is FQNEAQ (reference sequence). V was pared by 5 bases and J by 5 bases, with 6 bases of the junction left unmatched. The chain's CDR3 is CASSDLGLNEQYF. CDR3 bases: TGTGCCAGCAGCGACTTGGGACTAAACGAGCAGTACTTC.

A note on this clone: The sample has other DNA sequences that encode this CDR3 too. The V gene is TRBV9, the J gene TRBJ2-7, with D perhaps TRBD2 (5 bases). Trimming cost V 0 bases and J 1 base, with 11 bases left between them. There are 15 residues in the CDR3. Per germline, CDR1 SGDLS and CDR2 YYNGEE. DNA for the CDR3: TGTGCCAGCAGCGTAGGCGGGTTAGGATCCTACGAGCAGTACTTC. Encoded protein: CASSVGGLGSYEQYF.

V and J are TRBV2 and TRBJ1-5; 9 positions agree with TRBD1. V shed 4 bases, J shed 5 bases, and the junction held 9 bases outside the gene matches. Per the germline V gene, CDR1 is SNHLY and CDR2 is FYNNEI. The CDR3 has 16 residues. This CDR3 is CASSVTGGTSDQPQHF. CDR3 sequence (DNA): TGTGCCAGCAGTGTTACAGGGGGCACGAGTGATCAGCCCCAGCATTTT.

This chain joins TRBV25-1 and TRBJ2-1, with D perhaps matching TRBD1 (5 bases). The V and J ends lost 4 bases and 8 bases respectively, with 9 bases between them. The germline V gene has CDR1 MGHDK and CDR2 SYGVNS. This CDR3 is 12 amino acids long. CDR3 amino acids: CASSVSRDEQFF. CDR3 in DNA: TGTGCCAGCAGTGTTAGCAGGGATGAGCAGTTCTTC.